Shown below are 2 T cell receptor beta chains from a single sample sequenced in a study of blood T cell repertoires in COVID-19. Data came from immunoSEQ multiplex PCR; TCRdb stores just in-frame clones and leaves some out. The table lists some 400,000 clones, over 75% of them singletons. The sample taken for sequencing was peripheral blood. All receptors come from an older woman with COVID-19, enrolled during active disease.

CDR3: CASSLSPTTEAFF. In DNA form, the CDR3 reads TGTGCCAGCAGCTTATCTCCGACAACTGAAGCTTTCTTT. The genes are TRBV7-3 and TRBJ1-1; D is unresolved. The V gene's germline CDR1 is SGHTA and CDR2 FQGTGA. The CDR3 length is 13 residues. Trimming removed 2 bases at V and 5 bases at J, with 9 bases between. Looking up the rest from reference TRBV7-3 and TRBJ1-1 gives the full variable domain: GAGVSQTPSNKVTEKGKYVELRCDPISGHTALYWYRQSLGQGPEFLIYFQGTGAADDSGLPNDRFFAVRPEGSVSTLKIQRTERGDSAVYLCASSLSPTTEAFFGQGTRLTVV.

The rearrangement links TRBV7-6 to TRBJ2-1, with 9 bases fitting TRBD2. Germline loops: CDR1 SGHVS, CDR2 FNYEAQ. CDR3 length equals 16 residues. Trimming removed 6 bases from V and 4 bases from J; junction bases left unmatched: 10. The DNA of the CDR3 is TGTGCCAGCAGTCGTTCGATGACTAGCGGATACAATGAGCAGTTCTTC. Translating it yields CASSRSMTSGYNEQFF.